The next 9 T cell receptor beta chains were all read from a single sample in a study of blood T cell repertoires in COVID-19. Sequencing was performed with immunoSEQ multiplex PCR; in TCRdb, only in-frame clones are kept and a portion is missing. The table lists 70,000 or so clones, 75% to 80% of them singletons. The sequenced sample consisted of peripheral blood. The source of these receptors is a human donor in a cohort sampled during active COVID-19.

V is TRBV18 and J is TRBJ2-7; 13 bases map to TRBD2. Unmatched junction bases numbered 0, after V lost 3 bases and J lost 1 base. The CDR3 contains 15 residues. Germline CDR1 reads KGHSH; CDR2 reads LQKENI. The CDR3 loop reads CASSPGLAGSYEQYF. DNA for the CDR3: TGTGCCAGCTCACCGGGACTAGCGGGGTCCTACGAGCAGTACTTC.

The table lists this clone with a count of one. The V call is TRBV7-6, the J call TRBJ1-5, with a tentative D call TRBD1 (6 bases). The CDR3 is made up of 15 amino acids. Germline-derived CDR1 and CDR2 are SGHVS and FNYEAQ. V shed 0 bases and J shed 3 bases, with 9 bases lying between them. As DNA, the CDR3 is TGTGCCAGCAGCTTAGCAGGGGGTAACAATCAGCCCCAGCATTTT. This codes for CASSLAGGNNQPQHF. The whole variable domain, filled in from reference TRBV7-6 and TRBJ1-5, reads GAGVSQSPRYKVTKRGQDVALRCDPISGHVSLYWYRQALGQGPEFLTYFNYEAQQDKSGLPNDRFSAERPEGSISTLTIQRTEQRDSAMYRCASSLAGGNNQPQHFGDGTRLSIL.

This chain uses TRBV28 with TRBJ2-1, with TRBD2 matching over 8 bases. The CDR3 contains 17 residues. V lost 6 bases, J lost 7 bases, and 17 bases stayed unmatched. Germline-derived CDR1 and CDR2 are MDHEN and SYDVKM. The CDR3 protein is CASSQWASGLFGNEQFF. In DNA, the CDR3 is TGTGCCAGCAGCCAATGGGCTAGCGGGCTTTTTGGGAATGAGCAGTTCTTC. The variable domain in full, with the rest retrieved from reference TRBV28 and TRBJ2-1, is DVKVTQSSRYLVKRTGEKVFLECVQDMDHENMFWYRQDPGLGLRLIYFSYDVKMKEKGDIPEGYSVSREKKERFSLILESASTNQTSMYLCASSQWASGLFGNEQFFGPGTRLTVL.

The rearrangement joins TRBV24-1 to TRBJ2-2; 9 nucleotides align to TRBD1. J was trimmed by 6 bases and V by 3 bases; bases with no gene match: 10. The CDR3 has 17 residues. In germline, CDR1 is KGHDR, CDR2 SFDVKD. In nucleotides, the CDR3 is TGTGCCACCAGTGATGGGCCGGGACAGGGAGCTTCCGGGGAGCTGTTTTTT. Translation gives CATSDGPGQGASGELFF.

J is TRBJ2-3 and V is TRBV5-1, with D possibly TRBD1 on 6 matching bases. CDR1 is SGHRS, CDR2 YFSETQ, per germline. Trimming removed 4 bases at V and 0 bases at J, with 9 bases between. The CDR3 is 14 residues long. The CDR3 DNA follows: TGCGCCAGCAGCGGGGGCGCGAGCACAGATACGCAGTATTTT. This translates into CASSGGASTDTQYF.

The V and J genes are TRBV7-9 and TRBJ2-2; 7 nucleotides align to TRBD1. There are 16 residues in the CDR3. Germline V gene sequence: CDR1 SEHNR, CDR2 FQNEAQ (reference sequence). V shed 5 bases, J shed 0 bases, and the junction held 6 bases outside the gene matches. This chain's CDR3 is CASSTRQGTNTGELFF. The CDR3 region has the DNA TGTGCCAGCAGCACCCGACAGGGAACGAACACCGGGGAGCTGTTTTTT.

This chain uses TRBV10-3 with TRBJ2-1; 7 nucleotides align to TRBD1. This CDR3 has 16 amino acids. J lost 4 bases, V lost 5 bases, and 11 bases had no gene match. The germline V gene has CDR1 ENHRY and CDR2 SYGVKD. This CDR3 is CAISPFTGESYNEQFF. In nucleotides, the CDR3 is TGTGCCATCAGTCCGTTTACAGGGGAATCGTACAATGAGCAGTTCTTC.

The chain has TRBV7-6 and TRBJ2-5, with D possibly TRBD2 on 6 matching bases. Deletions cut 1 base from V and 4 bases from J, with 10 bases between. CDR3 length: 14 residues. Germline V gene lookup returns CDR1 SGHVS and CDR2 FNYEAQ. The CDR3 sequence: CASSLGVGGETQYF. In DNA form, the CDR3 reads TGTGCCAGCAGCTTAGGGGTCGGGGGAGAGACCCAGTACTTC. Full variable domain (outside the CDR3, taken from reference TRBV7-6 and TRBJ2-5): GAGVSQSPRYKVTKRGQDVALRCDPISGHVSLYWYRQALGQGPEFLTYFNYEAQQDKSGLPNDRFSAERPEGSISTLTIQRTEQRDSAMYRCASSLGVGGETQYFGPGTRLLVL.

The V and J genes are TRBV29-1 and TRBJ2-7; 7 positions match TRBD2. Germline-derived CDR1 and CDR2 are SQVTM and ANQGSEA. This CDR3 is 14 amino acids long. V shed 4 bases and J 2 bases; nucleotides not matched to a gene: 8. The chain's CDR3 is CSVGGTSVTYEQYF. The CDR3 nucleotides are TGCAGCGTTGGGGGCACTAGCGTCACCTACGAGCAGTACTTC.